Each of the 25 T cell receptor beta chains below was sequenced from the same sample in a study of PD-L1 blockade in urothelial cancer. Time point: pretreatment peripheral blood. Sequenced by immunoSEQ multiplex PCR; TCRdb stores in-frame clones only, minus some. Here the sample spans over 30,000 clones, over 75% being singletons. Sequences were derived from PBMCs, sampled around atezolizumab (anti-PD-L1) treatment. The source is a man aged 60-69 years with urothelial cancer.

The J gene is TRBJ2-1, the V gene TRBV6-4; D is unresolved. V shed 0 bases and J shed 3 bases, with 9 bases lying between them. The CDR3 consists of 15 residues. CDR1 is MRHNA and CDR2 is SNTAGT in the germline V gene. CDR3 sequence (DNA): TGTGCCAGCAGTGACTCGGGCCTAAACTACAATGAGCAGTTCTTC. This gives the protein CASSDSGLNYNEQFF.

The chain couples TRBV27 to TRBJ2-7, with 8 bases that match TRBD1. CDR1 is MNHEY and CDR2 is SMNVEV in the germline V gene (reference sequence). The CDR3 runs to 15 residues. The V and J ends lost 0 bases and 6 bases, in that order; junction bases with no gene match: 7. The CDR3 loop reads CASSLSAGGLVEQYF. In DNA form, the CDR3 reads TGTGCCAGCAGTTTATCGGCAGGGGGCCTGGTCGAGCAGTACTTC.

The chain employs TRBV7-9 and TRBJ1-1; D ambiguous. CDR1 SEHNR and CDR2 FQNEAQ come from the germline V gene (reference sequence). The CDR3 sequence is 11 residues long. The ends were cut back, 1 base at V and 9 bases at J, with 6 bases in the middle. CDR3 sequence (DNA): TGTGCCAGCAGCTTAGGTCAGAAAGCTTTCTTT. Its translation: CASSLGQKAFF.

This clone is labeled medium-sized (0.01 to 0.1%). The rearrangement uses TRBV5-6 and TRBJ1-2, with a possible D match to TRBD1 (5 bases). The V gene's germline CDR1 is SGHDT and CDR2 YYEEEE. The length of the CDR3 is 16 residues. V lost 0 bases and J lost 4, with 16 bases in between. The CDR3 is CASSLGARRGSYGYTF. Written as DNA, the CDR3 is TGTGCCAGCAGCTTGGGCGCCCGGAGGGGATCCTATGGCTACACCTTC.

This clone was recorded a few times. This chain connects TRBV5-4 to TRBJ2-2; 7 nucleotides line up with TRBD2. CDR1 is SGHNT, CDR2 YYREEE, per germline (reference sequence). The CDR3 has 15 amino acids. The trim removed 4 bases at V and 6 bases at J, leaving 9 bases unmatched. CDR3: CASSVPGRVAGELFF. DNA of the CDR3: TGTGCCAGCAGCGTACCGGGGAGGGTGGCCGGGGAGCTGTTTTTT.

This clone was detected a few times. The chain has TRBV2 and TRBJ2-1, with 8 bases fitting TRBD2. From germline, CDR1 is SNHLY and CDR2 FYNNEI. V lost 5 bases and J lost 5; bases outside the gene matches: 5. This CDR3 has 14 amino acids. CDR3 in DNA: TGTGCCAGCAGTTATGTCGGGAGGGACAATGAGCAGTTCTTC. Protein product: CASSYVGRDNEQFF.

The V and J genes are TRBV19 and TRBJ1-1; no definite D call. With 10 bases removed from V and 5 bases from J, the gap between germline ends came to 17 bases. The germline V gene encodes CDR1 LNHDA and CDR2 SQIVND (reference sequence). CDR3 size: 13 residues. CDR3 coding DNA: TGTGCCACCGCACCCCATATTCGGACTGAAGCTTTCTTT. Protein product: CATAPHIRTEAFF.

This clone turned up a few times. The CDR3 loop is CASSSQSNSPLHF. As DNA, the CDR3 is TGTGCCAGCTCATCACAGAGTAATTCACCCCTCCACTTT. The V gene is TRBV18, the J gene TRBJ1-6, with unresolved D. The germline V gene encodes CDR1 KGHSH and CDR2 LQKENI. The CDR3 has 13 amino acids. V lost 5 bases and J 6 bases, leaving 8 bases between the germline ends.

The chain carries TRBV6-1 and TRBJ1-2; D is undetermined. CDR1 is MNHNS and CDR2 is SASEGT in the germline V gene. V was cut by 1 base and J by 0 bases, with 9 bases left in between. This CDR3 is 15 amino acids long. CDR3 region: CASSEGRGANYGYTF. The CDR3 DNA reads TGTGCCAGCAGTGAAGGACGGGGAGCTAACTATGGCTACACCTTC.

The gene calls are TRBV7-3 and TRBJ2-5; no clear D. This CDR3 contains 13 residues. V was clipped by 4 bases and J by 2 bases, with 8 bases between them. The germline gives CDR1 SGHTA, CDR2 FQGTGA. The CDR3 sequence: CASSSERQETQYF. The CDR3 DNA reads TGTGCCAGCAGCTCCGAGAGACAAGAGACCCAGTACTTC.

The chain couples TRBV4-1 to TRBJ1-4; maybe TRBD1 (5 bases). Trimming pared 1 base from V and 11 bases from J, leaving 14 bases between. Germline V lookup: CDR1 MGHRA, CDR2 YSYEKL. This CDR3 is built from 14 residues. CDR3 in DNA: TGCGCCAGCAGCCAAGGGGGACGGACTACGAAACTGTTTTTT. It is translated as CASSQGGRTTKLFF.

V gene TRBV5-4 combines with J gene TRBJ1-4, with 9 bases lining up with TRBD1. The ends lost 3 bases at V and 6 bases at J; junction bases unmatched: 9. Per germline, CDR1 SGHNT and CDR2 YYREEE (reference sequence). There are 16 residues in the CDR3. CDR3 region: CASSSVPGTGYEKLFF. The CDR3, as DNA: TGTGCCAGCAGCTCTGTCCCCGGGACAGGGTATGAAAAACTGTTTTTT.

This clone was observed once. The chain couples TRBV7-6 to TRBJ2-3; D perhaps matches TRBD2 (5 bases). The CDR3 is made up of 17 amino acids. V lost 1 base to trimming and J lost 2 bases, with 16 bases between them. Germline CDR1 reads SGHVS; CDR2 reads FNYEAQ. The CDR3 loop is CASSLGGASAYTDTQYF. The CDR3 DNA is TGTGCCAGCAGCTTAGGGGGAGCGAGCGCTTACACAGATACGCAGTATTTT.

The J gene is TRBJ2-1, the V gene TRBV2, with 8 bases lining up with TRBD2. The V gene end was trimmed by 7 bases and the J gene end by 12 bases; junction bases not matched to a gene: 14. This CDR3 comprises 14 residues. The germline V gene has CDR1 SNHLY and CDR2 FYNNEI. In DNA, the CDR3 is TGTGCCAGCACCGAAGGTCGAGCGGGAGTCTTGCAGTTCTTC. Translating gives CASTEGRAGVLQFF.

The rearrangement uses TRBV5-1 and TRBJ2-2; D unclear. V was cut by 0 bases and J by 6 bases, with 3 bases left in between. CDR1 SGHRS and CDR2 YFSETQ come from the germline V gene. This CDR3 contains 12 residues. CDR3 loop: CASSLGPGELFF. The CDR3 coding sequence is TGCGCCAGCAGCTTGGGGCCCGGGGAGCTGTTTTTT.

V is TRBV9 and J is TRBJ1-2, with D perhaps TRBD1 (5 bases). This CDR3 spans 17 amino acids. The germline V gene has CDR1 SGDLS and CDR2 YYNGEE. With 0 bases removed from V and 7 bases from J, the gap between germline ends came to 22 bases. Written as DNA, the CDR3 is TGTGCCAGCAGCGTAGCTAGTAAATCCGGGACTCTGGGTGGCTACACCTTC. It yields the protein CASSVASKSGTLGGYTF.

This rearrangement joins TRBV28 to TRBJ2-1; no clear D. The CDR3 runs to 12 residues. Germline V gene sequence: CDR1 MDHEN, CDR2 SYDVKM. The germline V and J ends were trimmed by 9 bases and 7 bases, with 13 bases remaining between them. In nucleotides, the CDR3 is TGTGCCAGTTCCCTACCCCGGAATGAGCAGTTCTTC. Translation: CASSLPRNEQFF.

DNA of the CDR3: TGCGCCAGCAGCCAAGGTCGGACTAGCGGGAGGGGCAATGAGCAGTTCTTC. It yields the protein CASSQGRTSGRGNEQFF. The rearrangement uses TRBV4-3 and TRBJ2-1, with 15 bases aligning to TRBD2. The CDR3 runs to 17 residues. Germline values: CDR1 LGHNA, CDR2 YSLEER. The V and J ends lost 1 base and 6 bases, in that order; junction bases with no gene match: 4.

The gene calls are TRBV7-2 and TRBJ2-6; tentatively, D is TRBD2 (6 bases). CDR3 length: 19 residues. Germline values: CDR1 SGHTA, CDR2 FQGNSA. Trimming pared 2 bases from V and 4 bases from J, leaving 21 bases between. The CDR3 spells CASSLRTGTGRLGANVLTF. Written as DNA, the CDR3 is TGTGCCAGCAGCTTAAGAACCGGGACTGGCCGTTTGGGGGCCAACGTCCTGACTTTC. Based on the CDR3 plus reference TRBV7-2 and TRBJ2-6, the full variable domain is GAGVSQSPSNKVTEKGKDVELRCDPISGHTALYWYRQSLGQGLEFLIYFQGNSAPDKSGLPSDRFSAERTGGSVSTLTIQRTQQEDSAVYLCASSLRTGTGRLGANVLTFGAGSRLTVL.

The chain recombines TRBV19 with TRBJ2-7; 7 bases map to TRBD1. CDR1 is LNHDA, CDR2 SQIVND, per germline (reference sequence). Losses at the gene ends were 4 bases for V and 2 bases for J; bases not matched to a gene: 2. This CDR3 is built from 13 residues. CDR3 sequence (DNA): TGTGCCAGTAGTAGAGGGGGCCCCTACGAGCAGTACTTC. Amino acids: CASSRGGPYEQYF.

The chain employs TRBV5-1 and TRBJ2-7; 7 positions agree with TRBD1. The germline gives CDR1 SGHRS, CDR2 YFSETQ. The CDR3 has 14 residues. The V gene end was trimmed by 3 bases and the J gene end by 1 base; junction bases not matched to a gene: 4. Here the CDR3 DNA reads TGCGCCAGCAGCTCCGAGGGGGCTTCCTACGAGCAGTACTTC. Its translation: CASSSEGASYEQYF.

The rearrangement links TRBV11-2 to TRBJ2-7, with D possibly being TRBD2 (6 bases). Per germline, CDR1 SGHAT and CDR2 FQNNGV. V was clipped by 1 base and J by 1 base, with 8 bases between them. This CDR3 has 14 amino acids. The CDR3 is CASSLAGVSYEQYF. CDR3 DNA sequence: TGTGCCAGCAGCTTAGCGGGAGTATCCTACGAGCAGTACTTC. Filled out from reference TRBV11-2 and TRBJ2-7, the complete variable domain reads EAGVAQSPRYKIIEKRQSVAFWCNPISGHATLYWYQQILGQGPKLLIQFQNNGVVDDSQLPKDRFSAERLKGVDSTLKIQPAKLEDSAVYLCASSLAGVSYEQYFGPGTRLTVT.

This clone appeared once. The chain combines TRBV28 with TRBJ2-7; 8 bases fit TRBD2. CDR1 MDHEN and CDR2 SYDVKM come from the germline V gene. The CDR3 runs 14 residues. With V trimmed by 3 bases and J by 4 bases, 5 bases remained unmatched. The CDR3 DNA reads as TGTGCCAGCAGTTTGATTAGCGGGGTATACGAGCAGTACTTC. Encoded protein: CASSLISGVYEQYF.

J is TRBJ1-6 and V is TRBV25-1; tentatively, D is TRBD1 (6 bases). V dropped 6 bases and J dropped 9 bases, with 15 bases sitting between them. This CDR3 region has 14 residues. In germline, CDR1 is MGHDK, CDR2 SYGVNS. The CDR3 sequence is CASSATTGISPLHF. CDR3 bases: TGTGCCAGCAGCGCGACGACAGGTATTTCACCCCTCCACTTT. The whole variable domain, remainder taken from reference TRBV25-1 and TRBJ1-6, is EADIYQTPRYLVIGTGKKITLECSQTMGHDKMYWYQQDPGMELHLIHYSYGVNSTEKGDLSSESTVSRIRTEHFPLTLESARPSHTSQYLCASSATTGISPLHFGNGTRLTVT.

The V gene is TRBV28, the J gene TRBJ1-2, with D uncertain. The length of the CDR3 is 14 residues. The V gene lost 5 bases and the J gene lost 3 bases, with 13 bases spanning the gap. The germline gives CDR1 MDHEN, CDR2 SYDVKM. The CDR3 loop reads CASSTRAGDYGYTF. As DNA, the CDR3 is TGTGCCAGCAGTACTAGGGCCGGGGACTATGGCTACACCTTC.